The rows below give T cell receptor beta chains drawn from one sample of a study of identical twins. Each CDR3 protein is one row after TCRdb ran MiXCR on the 5' RACE reads. The sample includes hundreds of thousands of distinct CDR3 sequences, approximately 13% of them seen just once. The sample was also linked to a second study, of yellow fever vaccine responses in identical twins.

Material for sequencing was PBMCs. These TCRs come from a woman aged 18-29 years in good health. Each CDR3 is given with its conserved first and last residue. D genes are given only for firm matches. Size tells how often a clone was seen (once, few, many) or the class of an expanded clone, and some rows leave it out.

>TRBJ1-6|TRBV4-1|many|.
TGCGCCAGCAGCCAGCGCATCGTAGGGTCGGATAATTCACCCCTCCACTTT
CASSQRIVGSDNSPLHF
>TRBJ2-5|TRBV7-8|.|TRBD2
TGTGCCAGCAGCCACCGCAGCGGGAGAGAGACCCAGTACTTC
CASSHRSGRETQYF
>TRBJ1-1|TRBV2|.|.
TGTGCCAGCAGGACCGAAGCGGGTGAAGCTTTCTTT
CASRTEAGEAFF
>TRBJ2-5|TRBV23-1|.|.
TGTGCCAGCAGCCAGACAGAAGGTCAAGAGACCCAGTACTTC
CASSQTEGQETQYF
>TRBJ2-2|TRBV2|.|.
TGTGCCAGCAAGGGGGAGTCGGTCGGGGAGCTGTTTTTT
CASKGESVGELFF
>TRBJ2-5|TRBV4-1|.|.
TGCGCCAGCAGCCAGGGCCCAGTTGTCCAAGAGACCCAGTACTTC
CASSQGPVVQETQYF
>TRBJ2-5|TRBV12-3/TRBV12-4|.|TRBD2
TGTGCCAGCAGACCAGCGGGGGGAGAGACCCAGTACTTC
CASRPAGGETQYF
>TRBJ1-2|TRBV6-1|.|.
TGTGCCAGCAGTGGTCTGAACGGAGACTATGGCTACACCTTC
CASSGLNGDYGYTF
>TRBJ2-2|TRBV29-1|few|TRBD1
TGCAGCGTTGTACTACAGGGGGCGAACACCGGGGAGCTGTTTTTT
CSVVLQGANTGELFF
>TRBJ1-1|TRBV7-9|many|.
TGTGCCAGCAGTTCCAGGGTTTCGGAAGCTTTCTTT
CASSSRVSEAFF
>TRBJ2-6|TRBV5-1|few|.
TGCGCCAGCAGCTTGGGGGGGTTTGATCCCGGGGCCAACGTCCTGACTTTC
CASSLGGFDPGANVLTF
>TRBJ2-7|TRBV29-1|.|.
TGCAGCGTTGAAGATCCGGGGGCCCAAGGCTACGAGCAGTACTTC
CSVEDPGAQGYEQYF
>TRBJ2-3|TRBV5-1|.|TRBD2
TGCGCCAGCAGCTTGGTCGGACTAGCGGGGGACACAGATACGCAGTATTTT
CASSLVGLAGDTDTQYF
>TRBJ2-1|TRBV3-1|few|.
TGTGCCAGCAGCCAAGGGTGGGAGAGCGCCTACAATGAGCAGTTCTTC
CASSQGWESAYNEQFF
>TRBJ2-1|TRBV6-2/TRBV6-3|few|.
TGTGCCAGCAGTGTCCCTTACAGGATTATTCCACACAATGAGCAGTTCTTC
CASSVPYRIIPHNEQFF
>TRBJ2-7|TRBV29-1|.|.
TGCAGCGTTAAGGGACAAGGGGTCTACGAGCAGTACTTC
CSVKGQGVYEQYF
>TRBJ2-3|TRBV7-2|.|.
TGTGCCAGCAGCCCTAGGGGGAGGAACACAGATACGCAGTATTTT
CASSPRGRNTDTQYF
>TRBJ2-1|TRBV27|few|TRBD2
TGTGCCAGCAGTTTACTAAGACTAGCGGGGGGTTATGAGCAGTTCTTC
CASSLLRLAGGYEQFF
>TRBJ1-1|TRBV7-8|few|.
TGTGCCAGCAGTCCCGACGGGGGGAACACTGAAGCTTTCTTT
CASSPDGGNTEAFF
>TRBJ2-3|TRBV4-2|few|.
TGTGCCAGCAGCCCCTTCGATAGCGCGATCTCCACAGATACGCAGTATTTT
CASSPFDSAISTDTQYF
>TRBJ2-7|TRBV7-9|many|.
TGTGCCAGCAGCTTAGGTGGTTTGGGCTACGAGCAGTACTTC
CASSLGGLGYEQYF
>TRBJ1-6|TRBV10-3|few|.
TGTGCCATCAGTGAACTGGTAAATTCACCCCTCCACTTT
CAISELVNSPLHF